The clone carrying this TCR beta chain turned up a few times. Its antigen remains unknown. MiXCR was run by TCRdb on the RACE reads, yielding one entry per CDR3 protein. The sample includes more than 70,000 distinct CDR3 sequences, 10% to 15% seen only once; the top ten take roughly 4%. This record belongs to a study of human T cells and chemical hapten exposure. Study context: Sensitization used 2% DPC on approximately 2 cm by approximately 2 cm upper inner arm skin.

The time point here: patch test 1, 2 weeks after DPC sensitization. Treatment given: therapeutic diphenylcyclopropenone sensitization with weekly scalp DPC. Overall study findings and caveats: Correlating positively with patch test score were the PT1 expanded TCR counts.

Germline lookup yields CDR1 SQVTM and CDR2 ANQGSEA. Trimming removed 8 bases at V and 6 bases at J, with 16 bases between. CDR3 length: 12 amino acids. The rearrangement links TRBV29-1 to TRBJ1-2; weak D call: TRBD1 (6 bases). This receptor was obtained from a woman aged 60-70 years with alopecia areata. Some clones in this sample may be carry-over from other donors' samples. The sequencing used whole blood, collected in connection with sensitization to the hapten diphenylcyclopropenone (DPC). CDR3 nucleotide sequence: TGCAGCTTAACTTCGGGGGCGGATGGCTACACCTTC. Encoded protein: CSLTSGADGYTF.